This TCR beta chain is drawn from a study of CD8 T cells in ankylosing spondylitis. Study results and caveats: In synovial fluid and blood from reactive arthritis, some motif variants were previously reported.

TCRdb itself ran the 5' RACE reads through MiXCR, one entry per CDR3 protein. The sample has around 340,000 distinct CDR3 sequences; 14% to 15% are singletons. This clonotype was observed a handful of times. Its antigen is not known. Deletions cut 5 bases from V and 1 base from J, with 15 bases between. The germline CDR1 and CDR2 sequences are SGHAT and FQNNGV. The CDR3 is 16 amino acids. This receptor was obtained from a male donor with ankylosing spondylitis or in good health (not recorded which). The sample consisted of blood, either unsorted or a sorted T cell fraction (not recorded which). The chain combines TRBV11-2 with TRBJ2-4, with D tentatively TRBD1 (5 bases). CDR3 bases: TGTGCCAGCAGCCCCCTTACAGGCTTCGCCAAAAACATTCAGTACTTC. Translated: CASSPLTGFAKNIQYF.